The 26 T cell receptor beta chains reported below all come from one sample, sequenced in a study of blood T cell repertoires in COVID-19. Measured with immunoSEQ multiplex PCR; TCRdb has only the in-frame clones, and not every one. This repertoire shows roughly 190,000 clones, 85% to 90% found once; its top ten account for just under 25%. What was sequenced was PBMCs or T cells enriched from blood (not recorded which). These receptors originate from a woman in her thirties or forties in a cohort exposed to, infected with or recovered from COVID-19 (not recorded which).

For the CDR3, the DNA is TGTGCCAGCAGTTTAGACAGCCACCGGGAGCAGTACTTC. This sequence encodes CASSLDSHREQYF. The rearrangement links TRBV12-3 or TRBV12-4 to TRBJ2-7, with unresolved D. With 1 base removed from V and 7 bases from J, the gap between germline ends came to 11 bases. The CDR3 spans 13 residues.

This clone was found once. The rearrangement joins TRBV4-1 to TRBJ2-7; 7 bases align to TRBD1. In germline, CDR1 is MGHRA, CDR2 YSYEKL. This CDR3 is 16 amino acids long. J gave up 2 bases and V 3 bases, and 10 bases lay outside the gene matches. The CDR3 loop reads CASSQETGIITYEQYF. The DNA of the CDR3 is TGCGCCAGCAGCCAGGAGACAGGGATCATTACCTACGAGCAGTACTTC.

This clone was counted a single time. This chain links TRBV5-1 with TRBJ1-1; tentatively, D is TRBD1 (5 bases). Trimming shortened V by 6 bases and J by 4 bases, and 13 bases separated the two germline ends. The CDR3 loop spans 13 amino acids. The germline CDR1 and CDR2 sequences are SGHRS and YFSETQ. The CDR3 DNA follows: TGCGCCAGCACTCGGAGCGGGGGCACTGAAGCTTTCTTT. Its translation: CASTRSGGTEAFF. The whole variable domain, filled in from reference TRBV5-1 and TRBJ1-1, reads KAGVTQTPRYLIKTRGQQVTLSCSPISGHRSVSWYQQTPGQGLQFLFEYFSETQRNKGNFPGRFSGRQFSNSRSEMNVSTLELGDSALYLCASTRSGGTEAFFGQGTRLTVV.

V is TRBV19 and J is TRBJ1-1, with D perhaps TRBD1 (5 bases). V lost 5 bases and J 3 bases, leaving 16 bases between the germline ends. Germline V gives CDR1 LNHDA, CDR2 SQIVND (reference sequence). This CDR3 is built from 15 residues. Here the CDR3 DNA reads TGTGCCAGTAGTTTGATCCGACCGGGGGACACTGAAGCTTTCTTT. Protein: CASSLIRPGDTEAFF.

The chain is built from TRBV27 and TRBJ1-5, with D tentatively TRBD1 (5 bases). This CDR3 is 14 amino acids long. Trimming shortened V by 5 bases and J by 0 bases, and 8 bases separated the two germline ends. Per the germline V gene, CDR1 is MNHEY and CDR2 is SMNVEV (reference sequence). The CDR3 bases are TGTGCCAGCAGTCACAGGAGTAGCAATCAGCCCCAGCATTTT. Protein product: CASSHRSSNQPQHF.

This chain joins TRBV5-8 and TRBJ1-1; unclear D gene. Germline V gene data show CDR1 as SGHTS and CDR2 as YDEGEE. The CDR3 consists of 13 residues. V was shortened by 0 bases and J by 6 bases, with 9 bases between the two germline ends. CDR3 DNA: TGTGCCAGCAGCTTGGCCGGGGAACCTGAAGCTTTCTTT. It codes for CASSLAGEPEAFF.

The V and J genes are TRBV3-1 (or the pseudogene TRBV3-2) and TRBJ2-3; possible D gene TRBD2, 6 bases. The germline CDR1 and CDR2 sequences are LGHDT and YNNKEL (reference sequence). Trimming took off 7 bases at V and 6 bases at J, with 17 bases between the two ends. The length of the CDR3 is 14 residues. This CDR3 is CASTTRWGGDTQYF. The CDR3 DNA follows: TGTGCCAGCACCACACGATGGGGAGGCGATACGCAGTATTTT.

This clone was observed many times. J is TRBJ2-1 and V is TRBV7-9; 12 bases fit TRBD2. CDR1 and CDR2 from the germline V gene are SEHNR and FQNEAQ (reference sequence). Trimming removed 6 bases from V and 7 bases from J; junction bases left unmatched: 4. The CDR3 has 14 amino acids. CDR3 amino acids: CASSPTSGGNEQFF. CDR3 bases: TGTGCCAGCAGTCCGACTAGCGGGGGAAATGAGCAGTTCTTC.

The V gene is TRBV5-1, the J gene TRBJ1-5; perhaps TRBD1 as D (6 bases). The CDR3 loop spans 15 amino acids. V was pared by 2 bases and J by 2 bases, with 11 bases between. Germline V gene lookup returns CDR1 SGHRS and CDR2 YFSETQ. This CDR3 is CASSLTGRGNQPQHF. Written as DNA, the CDR3 is TGCGCCAGCAGCTTAACAGGGCGAGGCAATCAGCCCCAGCATTTT.

The chain employs TRBV14 and TRBJ2-7, with TRBD1 matching 7 bases. This CDR3 is 16 amino acids long. From germline, CDR1 is SGHDN and CDR2 FVKESK. V gave up 3 bases and J gave up 3 bases; unmatched junction bases: 11. CDR3 nucleotide sequence: TGTGCCAGCAGCCACCGACAGGGTACTACGGACTACGAGCAGTACTTC. Encoded protein: CASSHRQGTTDYEQYF.

This clone appeared once. The chain uses TRBV28 and TRBJ1-3, with unresolved D. The CDR3 contains 15 residues. The V end lost 2 bases, the J end lost 0 bases, and 8 bases lay between the germline ends. Germline loops: CDR1 MDHEN, CDR2 SYDVKM. CDR3 nucleotide sequence: TGTGCCAGCAGTTTAGAGGGAACCTCTGGAAACACCATATATTTT. It is translated as CASSLEGTSGNTIYF.

CDR3 residues: CASSSTGTPHTDTQYF. Here the CDR3 DNA reads TGTGCCAGCAGTTCGACGGGGACACCCCACACAGATACGCAGTATTTT. The gene calls are TRBV6-2 or TRBV6-3 and TRBJ2-3; weak D call: TRBD1 (6 bases). V lost 4 bases to trimming and J lost 2 bases, with 16 bases between them. CDR3 length equals 16 residues. Looked up from germline, CDR1 is MNHEY and CDR2 is SVGEGT.

The V and J genes are TRBV27 and TRBJ2-3; 16 bases align to TRBD2. The CDR3 runs to 15 residues. Germline V lookup: CDR1 MNHEY, CDR2 SMNVEV (reference sequence). The junction had 6 bases not matched to a gene; V was cut back by 9 bases and J by 6 bases. The CDR3 region is CASGTSGGAGDTQYF. CDR3 coding DNA: TGTGCCAGTGGGACTAGCGGGGGGGCAGGGGATACGCAGTATTTT.

This clone was recorded only once. The rearrangement joins TRBV5-1 to TRBJ1-1; 9 bases agree with TRBD1. The CDR3 loop spans 16 amino acids. J was trimmed by 4 bases and V by 2 bases; bases with no gene match: 9. CDR1 and CDR2 from the germline V gene are SGHRS and YFSETQ. CDR3 in amino acids: CASSLQGAGGITEAFF. In DNA, the CDR3 is TGCGCCAGCAGCTTACAGGGGGCGGGCGGAATCACTGAAGCTTTCTTT.

The chain couples TRBV6-2 or TRBV6-3 to TRBJ1-2; TRBD1 matches at 9 bases. The CDR3 is made up of 15 amino acids. Per germline, CDR1 MNHEY and CDR2 SVGEGT. The junction had 3 bases not matched to a gene; V was cut back by 2 bases and J by 2 bases. DNA for the CDR3: TGTGCCAGCAGTTACAGGACAGGGGCCAACTATGGCTACACCTTC. It codes for CASSYRTGANYGYTF.

J is TRBJ2-5 and V is TRBV4-1; TRBD1 matches 8 bases. The junction had 13 bases not matched to a gene; V was cut back by 2 bases and J by 5 bases. This CDR3 comprises 17 residues. In germline, CDR1 is MGHRA, CDR2 YSYEKL. CDR3 bases: TGCGCCAGCAGCCAAAAGGGCCCGGGACAGGAATCGGAGACCCAGTACTTC. This translates into CASSQKGPGQESETQYF.

The chain combines TRBV28 with TRBJ2-7; 10 bases line up with TRBD1. Germline V gene data show CDR1 as MDHEN and CDR2 as SYDVKM. With V trimmed by 6 bases and J by 6 bases, 8 bases remained unmatched. The CDR3 has 14 amino acids. CDR3 nucleotides: TGTGCCAGCAGGGAGGGGACAGGGGACCGCGAGCAGTACTTC. It codes for CASREGTGDREQYF.

The chain carries TRBV4-1 and TRBJ2-7, with 8 bases identical to TRBD1. Trimming removed 1 base from V and 5 bases from J; junction bases left unmatched: 7. There are 15 residues in the CDR3. Germline lookup yields CDR1 MGHRA and CDR2 YSYEKL. The CDR3 bases are TGCGCCAGCAGCCAAGGACAGGGGCCTTGGGACGAGCAGTACTTC. Amino acids: CASSQGQGPWDEQYF.

The rearrangement uses TRBV6-2 or TRBV6-3 and TRBJ2-1, with 7 nucleotides matching TRBD2. V lost 6 bases and J lost 3; bases outside the gene matches: 5. Looked up from germline, CDR1 is MNHEY and CDR2 is SVGEGT. This CDR3 comprises 14 residues. CDR3 in DNA: TGTGCCAGCAGCCCAGCGGGAATCTACAATGAGCAGTTCTTC. The encoded protein is CASSPAGIYNEQFF.

The V gene is TRBV4-2, the J gene TRBJ2-3; 9 bases align to TRBD1. The CDR3 is made up of 17 amino acids. V was pared by 3 bases and J by 7 bases, with 14 bases of the junction left unmatched. Germline loops: CDR1 LGHNA, CDR2 YNFKEQ. CDR3 nucleotides: TGTGCCAGCAGCCATCCCACCGGACAGGGGAGTTCAAATACGCAGTATTTT. Encoded protein: CASSHPTGQGSSNTQYF.

This clone has only one observation. This chain connects TRBV21-1 to TRBJ1-1; the DNA was not compared with TRBD1, the D call given in the table. TRBV21-1 constitutes a pseudogene. The CDR3 is made up of 15 amino acids. The CDR3 nucleotides are TGTGCCAGCAGCAAATATACAGGGGAGGTAGATGAAGCTTTCTTT. Protein: CASSKYTGEVDEAFF.

The V and J genes are TRBV7-8 and TRBJ1-2; 7 bases are a match to TRBD1. V was pared by 2 bases and J by 4 bases, with 10 bases of the junction left unmatched. Germline V CDR1 and CDR2: SGHVS, FQNEAQ. The CDR3 consists of 16 residues. The CDR3 protein is CASSLQGDSPVYGYTF. The CDR3 bases are TGTGCCAGCAGCTTACAAGGGGACAGTCCCGTCTATGGCTACACCTTC. Complete variable domain (other parts from reference TRBV7-8 and TRBJ1-2): GAGVSQSPRYKVAKRGQDVALRCDPISGHVSLFWYQQALGQGPEFLTYFQNEAQLDKSGLPSDRFFAERPEGSVSTLKIQRTQQEDSAVYLCASSLQGDSPVYGYTFGSGTRLTVV.

This chain connects TRBV28 to TRBJ1-3; 7 nucleotides match TRBD1. V gave up 4 bases and J gave up 2 bases; unmatched junction bases: 8. The CDR3 loop spans 16 amino acids. Germline V gives CDR1 MDHEN, CDR2 SYDVKM. The DNA for the CDR3 is TGTGCCAGCAGTTCCCCGAGAGGGGGCGCTGGAAACACCATATATTTT. Its translation is CASSSPRGGAGNTIYF. Together with reference TRBV28 and TRBJ1-3, the CDR3 gives the full variable domain: DVKVTQSSRYLVKRTGEKVFLECVQDMDHENMFWYRQDPGLGLRLIYFSYDVKMKEKGDIPEGYSVSREKKERFSLILESASTNQTSMYLCASSSPRGGAGNTIYFGEGSWLTVV.

The chain is built from TRBV9 and TRBJ2-7; a possible D gene is TRBD1 (6 bases). Trimming stripped 1 base from V and 6 bases from J, with 17 bases between. This CDR3 region has 15 residues. Germline CDR1 reads SGDLS; CDR2 reads YYNGEE. The CDR3: CASSVSSGHGSEQYF. DNA of the CDR3: TGTGCCAGCAGCGTATCCTCGGGACATGGATCCGAGCAGTACTTC.

The chain combines TRBV9 with TRBJ2-3; D is perhaps TRBD2 (5 bases). Looked up from germline, CDR1 is SGDLS and CDR2 is YYNGEE. The CDR3 is made up of 15 amino acids. The germline V and J ends were trimmed by 4 bases and 2 bases, with 14 bases remaining between them. CDR3 amino acids: CASSHRASHTDTQYF. The DNA of the CDR3 is TGTGCCAGCAGCCACCGGGCTAGCCACACAGATACGCAGTATTTT.

The table lists this clone with a few counts. The genes are TRBV4-2 and TRBJ2-7, with TRBD2 as a possible D gene (6 bases). The ends were cut back, 1 base at V and 5 bases at J, with 15 bases in the middle. Germline-derived CDR1 and CDR2 are LGHNA and YNFKEQ. There are 15 residues in the CDR3. The CDR3 DNA is TGTGCCAGCAGCCAAGTTGACGGGAGCATCCACGAGCAGTACTTC. Translated, it gives CASSQVDGSIHEQYF.